This T cell receptor (beta chain) was sequenced during a study of blood T cell repertoires in COVID-19. Study-wide context: The analysed material was cDNA or gDNA that came from T cells, B-cell-depleted T cells, or PBMCs.

The CDR3 is made up of 14 amino acids. Trimming removed 6 bases at V and 4 bases at J, with 11 bases between. Germline V gene sequence: CDR1 SGHDT, CDR2 YYEEEE. Original handling: Amplification from reference gene primers served as the basis for estimated nucleated cell counts. Clones were read by immunoSEQ multiplex PCR, and TCRdb kept only the in-frame ones, dropping some. V and J calls and clone size are as listed in that table; D and trimming were resolved from the DNA. The sample lists some 320,000 clones; 65% to 90% were seen once. Specimen: peripheral blood. This receptor was obtained from a human donor in a cohort sampled during active COVID-19. The chain is built from TRBV5-6 and TRBJ1-6; D not resolved. CDR3 protein: CASNRREYNSPLHF. CDR3 nucleotide sequence: TGTGCCAGCAATAGGCGGGAGTATAATTCACCCCTCCACTTT.